This T cell receptor beta chain was retrieved from a study of T cells in Graves' hyperthyroidism and ophthalmopathy (dated by TCRdb to the late 2010s). With regard to the full study: Peripheral blood was sampled at the time of initial diagnosis, prior to any treatment. Thyroid tissue and blood T-cell repertoires from about six Graves' hyperthyroidism patients were also compared in the study. The 100 or so discovery patients were randomly divided into training and test sets at a 7:3 ratio. Whether ophthalmopathy could be predicted prospectively was tested in an independent validation cohort made up of roughly 20 hyperthyroidism patients plus 17 patients who later progressed to ophthalmopathy. After sampling, hyperthyroidism patients received methimazole starting at 30 mg daily, and ophthalmopathy patients received high-dose intravenous methylprednisolone. A discovery cohort of approximately 100 patients, roughly 45 with Graves' ophthalmopathy and about 58 with stable Graves' hyperthyroidism, was used to find distinguishing TCR V-J signatures. According to the paper, TCR Vbeta CDR3 sequencing was carried out on 120 to 150 peripheral blood samples, which came from fewer than 50 ophthalmopathy, 75 or so hyperthyroidism and roughly 17 progressor patients.

The TCR beta CDR3 regions were amplified from RNA transcripts. The first round of RT-PCR for the TCR CDR3 was performed with the HTBI primer set and the Qiagen OneStep RT-PCR kit. Libraries were constructed in a second round of multiplex PCR, after which size selection and purification were carried out. Libraries were sequenced paired-end with 100 bp reads on an Illumina HiSeq2000. Under the source paper's analysis protocol: SOAPnuke was used to process the raw data, throwing out any read that contained adapters or uncalled bases, had a mean Phred below 15, or lacked an exact constant-primer or identifier match. COPE v1.2.5 was used to merge the high-quality paired reads, and each unique nucleotide sequence was defined as a clonotype. MiTCR v1.1 was used to align the clonotypes against IMGT TRBV, TRBD and TRBJ reference segments. Analysis was restricted to V-J combinations with a frequency above 0.0001, which covered roughly 99% of repertoires. The TCS score was defined as the ratio of F50 (clonal expansion) to E x V (chaos), calculated using BLOSUM62-based TCRdist between CDR3 peptides within each V-J. Welch's t-statistics and random forest reduced roughly 500 V-J features to under 15, which were used in a naive Bayes classifier (R e1071). The raw public reads went through TCRdb reprocessing: fastp at Q25, MiXCR clone calling, in-frame beta chains kept. Here each entry gathers all rows of one CDR3 protein and keeps the most common genes and DNA. The authors' filters were not applied to this entry. The sample table lists under 300,000 distinct CDR3 sequences, 20% to 25% of them with a count of one. In total, the top ten clones hold about 25% of the sample.

Paper-wide results and their limitations: Ophthalmopathy was separated from stable hyperthyroidism by a 13 V-J signature model, with about 86% sensitivity and around 81% specificity obtained in cross-validation and 80%/75% obtained in testing. In validation, progression to ophthalmopathy was predicted by the model with around 71% sensitivity and around 76% specificity, a median of 6.5 months before onset. Sample size was not statistically predetermined, and investigators were not blinded to group allocation. Most expanded thyroid clonotypes (frequency above 0.001) were also detected in blood, suggesting blood repertoires may reflect thyroid immune responses.

For CDR1 and CDR2, the germline V gene lists SQVTM and ANQGSEA. Trimming takes 6 bases from V and 6 bases from J, and the germline ends sit 11 bases apart. The CDR3 contains 11 residues, cysteine and phenylalanine counted. Solely the CDR3 DNA is kept, with 33 bases framed from the first base. The hyperthyroidism patients were between 18 and 65 years old and newly diagnosed, with a disease duration of less than 2 months. The study excluded patients with uncontrolled infections, other autoimmune diseases, pregnancy or lactation. Clinical symptoms, serum thyroxine and TRAb, thyroid ultrasound, and orbital computed tomography formed the basis for the diagnoses. Blood from progressor patients was drawn when they were first diagnosed with hyperthyroidism, before any ophthalmopathy symptoms appeared. PBMCs were separated from roughly 9.6 ml of fresh peripheral blood using Ficoll-Paque density gradient centrifugation. Progressor patients were defined as those initially diagnosed with Graves' hyperthyroidism in whom ophthalmopathy developed during follow-up. Trizol reagent was used to extract total RNA, and RNA quality was then checked on an Agilent 2100 Bioanalyzer.

Remarks on this clonotype: The antigen it recognizes is unknown. Per-base quality was not reported, and no clone a single base away is much larger than it.

This TCR was sampled from a man in his forties with Graves' hyperthyroidism that later progressed to Graves' ophthalmopathy. Sample: blood. The rearranged segments are TRBV29-1 and TRBJ1-2, and possibly TRBD1, on 5 matching bases. The DNA sequence is given as TGCAGCGTGAGGGGTGAGGATGGCTACACCTTC. Translated, it gives CSVRGEDGYTF.